This TCR beta chain stems from a study of blood T cell repertoires in COVID-19. Clones were read by immunoSEQ multiplex PCR, and TCRdb kept only the in-frame ones, dropping some. The sample consists of roughly 40,000 clones, roughly 80% of them appearing once. The V and J ends lost 7 bases and 2 bases, in that order; junction bases with no gene match: 6. In germline, CDR1 is LNHDA, CDR2 SQIVND (reference sequence). The CDR3 consists of 14 residues. The sequenced sample consisted of peripheral blood. J is TRBJ1-2 and V is TRBV19; 8 bases are shared with TRBD1. This receptor was identified in a woman older than 75 with acute or convalescent COVID-19. The CDR3 loop is CASMGDRTNYGYTF. The DNA for the CDR3 is TGTGCCAGTATGGGGGACAGGACAAACTATGGCTACACCTTC. Full variable domain (remainder filled in from reference TRBV19 and TRBJ1-2): DGGITQSPKYLFRKEGQNVTLSCEQNLNHDAMYWYRQDPGQGLRLIYYSQIVNDFQKGDIAEGYSVSREKKESFPLTVTSAQKNPTAFYLCASMGDRTNYGYTFGSGTRLTVV.